The 14 T cell receptor beta chains below were found in one sample sequenced in a study of OX40 agonist ivuxolimab in advanced cancers. Using immunoSEQ multiplex PCR, the repertoire was profiled, and TCRdb retains in-frame clones only, with some absent. The sample shows approximately 58,000 clones, around 80% of them seen only once. Sequencing was performed on CD4+ or CD8+ T cells sorted from blood, taken in a trial of the OX40 agonist ivuxolimab. All receptors derive from an adult with an advanced solid tumor such as melanoma, head and neck, liver or kidney cancer.

A single count supports this clone. The genes are TRBV7-9 and TRBJ2-4; D call uncertain. Germline assignment: CDR1 SEHNR and CDR2 FQNEAQ (reference sequence). CDR3 length equals 16 residues. V gave up 1 base and J gave up 0 bases, with 10 bases separating them. The CDR3 loop reads CASSLETSIAKNIQYF. The CDR3 DNA sequence: TGTGCCAGCAGCTTAGAAACGAGTATAGCCAAAAACATTCAGTACTTC.

V gene TRBV5-1 combines with J gene TRBJ1-2, with 11 bases matching TRBD1. With V trimmed by 5 bases and J by 1 base, 1 base remained unmatched. CDR1 is SGHRS, CDR2 YFSETQ, per germline. The CDR3 consists of 14 residues. CDR3 loop: CASSGTGGNYGYTF. In DNA form, the CDR3 reads TGCGCCAGCAGTGGGACAGGGGGTAACTATGGCTACACCTTC. Full variable domain (outside the CDR3, taken from reference TRBV5-1 and TRBJ1-2): KAGVTQTPRYLIKTRGQQVTLSCSPISGHRSVSWYQQTPGQGLQFLFEYFSETQRNKGNFPGRFSGRQFSNSRSEMNVSTLELGDSALYLCASSGTGGNYGYTFGSGTRLTVV.

This chain connects TRBV15 to TRBJ1-2; no reliable D call. Trimming left V 0 bases short and J 3 bases short, with 8 bases between. This CDR3 contains 14 residues. CDR1 LNHNV and CDR2 YYDKDF come from the germline V gene (reference sequence). The CDR3 DNA reads TGTGCCACCAGCAGAGAGGGAGCTGACTATGGCTACACCTTC. This codes for CATSREGADYGYTF.

This clone has more than one count but fewer than ten. The gene calls are TRBV5-5 and TRBJ2-5; a weak D match, TRBD1 (6 bases). The V gene's germline CDR1 is SGHKS and CDR2 YYEKEE (reference sequence). CDR3 size: 17 residues. Trimming stripped 4 bases from V and 4 bases from J, with 23 bases between. CDR3 residues: CASSPQGFPMNGETQYF. Here the CDR3 DNA reads TGTGCCAGCAGCCCTCAGGGGTTCCCAATGAACGGAGAGACCCAGTACTTC.

This clone was detected only a few times. The chain recombines TRBV6-1 with TRBJ1-6; 7 bases align to TRBD1. CDR1 is MNHNS and CDR2 is SASEGT in the germline V gene. The CDR3 length is 16 residues. Trimming at V came to 2 bases and at J to 4 bases, leaving 5 bases not matched to a gene. The CDR3 sequence: CASSEWGQLYNSPLHF. The CDR3, as DNA: TGTGCCAGCAGTGAATGGGGACAGTTATATAATTCACCCCTCCACTTT.

This sequence joins TRBV27 and TRBJ1-5; TRBD1 matches 7 bases. The CDR3 is 13 amino acids. CDR1 is MNHEY and CDR2 is SMNVEV in the germline V gene (reference sequence). V dropped 6 bases and J dropped 6; count of bases not matched to a gene: 5. The CDR3 DNA sequence: TGTGCCAGCAGCTCGAACAGGGGTCAGCCCCAGCATTTT. Its protein is CASSSNRGQPQHF.

This chain joins TRBV21-1 and TRBJ2-1; no check of the table's D call, TRBD1, against the DNA was made. TRBV21-1 is noted as a pseudogene. The CDR3 consists of 13 residues. The CDR3: CASRDRHNNEQFF. Here the CDR3 DNA reads TGTGCCTCCCGGGACAGGCACAACAATGAGCAGTTCTTC.

V gene TRBV18 combines with J gene TRBJ1-6; 11 positions match TRBD1. Germline CDR1 and CDR2: KGHSH and LQKENI. V was pared by 2 bases and J by 10 bases, with 1 base of the junction left unmatched. CDR3 size: 14 residues. This CDR3 is CASSPGQGASPLHF. The CDR3 DNA sequence: TGTGCCAGCTCACCAGGACAGGGGGCCTCACCCCTCCACTTT.

This chain links TRBV6-1 with TRBJ2-2; no clear D. Deletions cut 6 bases from V and 1 base from J, with 12 bases between. The CDR3 totals 15 residues. Germline lookup yields CDR1 MNHNS and CDR2 SASEGT. The CDR3 spells CASSLDTLNTGELFF. The CDR3 DNA reads TGTGCCAGCAGCCTAGACACCCTGAACACCGGGGAGCTGTTTTTT.

The chain uses TRBV16 and TRBJ2-3; 10 nucleotides line up with TRBD2. There are 16 residues in the CDR3. Germline V CDR1 and CDR2: KGHSY, FQNENV. V trimming: 3 bases; J trimming: 0 bases; junction bases outside the gene matches: 3. Here the CDR3 DNA reads TGTGCCAGCAGCCATTGGACTAGCGGTAGCACAGATACGCAGTATTTT. Amino acid sequence: CASSHWTSGSTDTQYF. The complete variable domain, with remaining parts taken from reference TRBV16 and TRBJ2-3, reads GEEVAQTPKHLVRGEGQKAKLYCAPIKGHSYVFWYQQVLKNEFKFLISFQNENVFDETGMPKERFSAKCLPNSPCSLEIQATKLEDSAVYFCASSHWTSGSTDTQYFGPGTRLTVL.

For this clone: At one of its ends the junction is not consistent with the germline gene, which may arise from a read error. This chain connects TRBV7-9 to TRBJ2-3, with 7 nucleotides matching TRBD1. Germline CDR1 and CDR2: SEHNR and FQNEAQ (reference sequence). This CDR3 is 14 amino acids long. This chain's CDR3 is CASSLGTDTDTQYF. CDR3 DNA sequence: TGTGCCAGCAGTTTAGGGACAGACACAGATACGCAGTATTTT.

Only a few counts were recorded for this clone. The V and J genes are TRBV29-1 and TRBJ2-4; 8 nucleotides line up with TRBD2. Trimming cost V 0 bases and J 5 bases; bases outside gene matches: 6. Germline values: CDR1 SQVTM, CDR2 ANQGSEA. This CDR3 region has 15 residues. CDR3 in DNA: TGCAGCGTTGAAGAAACGGCTAGCGGGCAAAACATTCAGTACTTC. It is translated as CSVEETASGQNIQYF.

V usage is TRBV6-1 and J usage is TRBJ2-7; D is undetermined. Germline CDR1 and CDR2: MNHNS and SASEGT. This CDR3 has 15 residues. Trimming removed 4 bases from V and 4 bases from J, with 17 bases in between. CDR3 coding DNA: TGTGCCAGCAGTGTTGACACGGCACTCGGTTACGAGCAGTACTTC. Amino acid sequence: CASSVDTALGYEQYF.

The chain employs TRBV30 and TRBJ1-4; D is unclear. Looked up from germline, CDR1 is GTSNPN and CDR2 is SVGIG (reference sequence). V gave up 0 bases and J gave up 0 bases, with 17 bases separating them. This CDR3 spans 18 amino acids. CDR3 residues: CAWSVRREEGATNEKLFF. In DNA form, the CDR3 reads TGTGCCTGGAGTGTAAGGAGGGAGGAAGGAGCAACTAATGAAAAACTGTTTTTT.